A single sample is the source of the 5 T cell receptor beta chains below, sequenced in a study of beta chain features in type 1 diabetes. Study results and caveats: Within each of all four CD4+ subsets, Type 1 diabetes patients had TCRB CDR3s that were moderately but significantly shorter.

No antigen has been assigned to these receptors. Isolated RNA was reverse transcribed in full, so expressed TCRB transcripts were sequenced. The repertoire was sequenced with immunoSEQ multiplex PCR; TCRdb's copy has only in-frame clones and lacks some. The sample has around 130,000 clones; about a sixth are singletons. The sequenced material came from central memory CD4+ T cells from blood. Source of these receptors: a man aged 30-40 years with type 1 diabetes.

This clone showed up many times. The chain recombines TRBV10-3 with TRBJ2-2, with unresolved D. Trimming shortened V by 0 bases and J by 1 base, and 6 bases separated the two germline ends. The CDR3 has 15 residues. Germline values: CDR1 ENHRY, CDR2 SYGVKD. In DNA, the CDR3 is TGTGCCATCAGTGAGTCAACACAGAACACCGGGGAGCTGTTTTTT. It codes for CAISESTQNTGELFF.

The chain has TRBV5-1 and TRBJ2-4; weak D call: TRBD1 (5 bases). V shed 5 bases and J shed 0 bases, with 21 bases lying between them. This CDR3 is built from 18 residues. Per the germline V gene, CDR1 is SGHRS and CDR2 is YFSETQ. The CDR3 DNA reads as TGCGCCAGCAGTGTTCAGGGTCCCGTGACCCTAGCCAAAAACATTCAGTACTTC. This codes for CASSVQGPVTLAKNIQYF.

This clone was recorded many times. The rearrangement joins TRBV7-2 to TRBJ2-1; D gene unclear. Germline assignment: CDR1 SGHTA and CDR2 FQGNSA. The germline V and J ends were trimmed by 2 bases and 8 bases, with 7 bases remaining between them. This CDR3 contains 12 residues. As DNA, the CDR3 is TGTGCCAGCAGCTTATTCGGTCATGAGCAGTTCTTC. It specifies CASSLFGHEQFF. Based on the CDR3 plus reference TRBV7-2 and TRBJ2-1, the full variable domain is GAGVSQSPSNKVTEKGKDVELRCDPISGHTALYWYRQSLGQGLEFLIYFQGNSAPDKSGLPSDRFSAERTGGSVSTLTIQRTQQEDSAVYLCASSLFGHEQFFGPGTRLTVL.

CDR3 region: CASSLKKMNTEAFF. The DNA of the CDR3 is TGTGCCAGCAGCTTAAAAAAGATGAACACTGAAGCTTTCTTT. The chain combines TRBV7-9 with TRBJ1-1; no reliable D call. Trimming took 2 bases from V and 0 from J, leaving 7 bases between them. The CDR3 is 14 amino acids. Germline CDR1 SEHNR, CDR2 FQNEAQ (reference sequence).

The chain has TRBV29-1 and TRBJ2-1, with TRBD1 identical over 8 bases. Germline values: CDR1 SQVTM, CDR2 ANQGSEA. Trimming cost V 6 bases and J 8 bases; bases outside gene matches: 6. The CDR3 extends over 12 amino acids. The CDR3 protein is CSVQTGVDEQFF. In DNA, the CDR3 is TGCAGCGTCCAGACAGGGGTTGATGAGCAGTTCTTC.